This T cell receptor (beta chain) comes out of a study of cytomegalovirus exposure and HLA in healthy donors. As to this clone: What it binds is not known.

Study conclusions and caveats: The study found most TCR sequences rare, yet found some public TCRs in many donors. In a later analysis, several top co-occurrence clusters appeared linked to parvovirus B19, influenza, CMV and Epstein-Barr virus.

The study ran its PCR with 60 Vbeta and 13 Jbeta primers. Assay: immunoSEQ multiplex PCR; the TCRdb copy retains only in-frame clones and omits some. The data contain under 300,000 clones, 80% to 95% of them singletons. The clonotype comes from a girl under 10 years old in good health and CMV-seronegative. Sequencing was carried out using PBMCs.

The DNA of the CDR3 is TGTGCCAGCATCATAAGGGACTCCACCTACGAGCAGTACTTC. It specifies CASIIRDSTYEQYF. The chain is built from TRBV2 and TRBJ2-5, with a tentative D call TRBD2 (6 bases). The DNA end is more similar to TRBJ2-7, so the J call may be wrong. The germline gives CDR1 SNHLY, CDR2 FYNNEI. CDR3 length: 14 residues.